Each of the 17 T cell receptor beta chains below was sequenced from the same sample in a study of T cell changes during pregnancy in multiple sclerosis. The repertoire was sequenced with immunoSEQ multiplex PCR; TCRdb's copy has only in-frame clones and lacks some. The repertoire holds roughly 70,000 clones, with around 92% as singletons. Source: peripheral blood, taken in the third trimester of pregnancy. These receptor sequences come from a female donor in good health, enrolled as a control in a pregnancy study.

The CDR3 DNA follows: TGTGCCAGCAGTGAGTTAGGGCTCAGGGATTCACCCCTCCACTTT. It codes for CASSELGLRDSPLHF. J is TRBJ1-6 and V is TRBV6-4; maybe TRBD1 (5 bases). This CDR3 has 15 amino acids. With 3 bases removed from V and 8 bases from J, the gap between germline ends came to 14 bases. The germline V gene has CDR1 MRHNA and CDR2 SNTAGT.

The J gene is TRBJ1-2, the V gene TRBV11-2; D is ambiguous. Between the trimmed V and J ends, which lost 0 bases and 4 bases, there was a span of 15 bases. CDR3 size: 16 residues. CDR1 is SGHAT and CDR2 is FQNNGV in the germline V gene. CDR3 sequence (DNA): TGTGCCAGCAGCTTAGATGGGCAGGCGCCTTTCTATGGCTACACCTTC. Residues: CASSLDGQAPFYGYTF. The full variable domain, completed using reference TRBV11-2 and TRBJ1-2, is EAGVAQSPRYKIIEKRQSVAFWCNPISGHATLYWYQQILGQGPKLLIQFQNNGVVDDSQLPKDRFSAERLKGVDSTLKIQPAKLEDSAVYLCASSLDGQAPFYGYTFGSGTRLTVV.

The chain recombines TRBV10-3 with TRBJ2-3, with TRBD1 matching 11 bases. With 7 bases clipped from V and 4 bases from J, the junction kept 7 bases outside the gene matches. CDR1 is ENHRY and CDR2 is SYGVKD in the germline V gene. The CDR3 sequence is 15 residues long. The CDR3 loop is CAITPGTGGPDTQYF. Written as DNA, the CDR3 is TGTGCCATCACCCCGGGGACAGGGGGACCAGATACGCAGTATTTT.

The V and J genes are TRBV28 and TRBJ1-2, with unresolved D. The CDR3 is made up of 15 amino acids. The V gene lost 1 base and the J gene lost 0 bases, with 9 bases spanning the gap. From germline, CDR1 is MDHEN and CDR2 SYDVKM. The CDR3: CASSLSYGTNYGYTF. The CDR3 DNA reads as TGTGCCAGCAGTTTATCTTACGGGACTAACTATGGCTACACCTTC.

The chain uses TRBV2 and TRBJ1-4; D gene unclear. This CDR3 is 12 amino acids long. Germline V gene lookup returns CDR1 SNHLY and CDR2 FYNNEI. The germline V and J ends were trimmed by 7 bases and 5 bases, with 8 bases remaining between them. Here the CDR3 DNA reads TGTGCCAGCAATCGACTGAATGAAAAACTGTTTTTT. It encodes CASNRLNEKLFF.

The V call is TRBV19, the J call TRBJ2-3; 10 bases match TRBD2. The CDR3 runs 16 residues. Germline trimming cut 4 bases from V and 3 bases from J; bases unmatched to any gene: 7. The germline V gene has CDR1 LNHDA and CDR2 SQIVND (reference sequence). The CDR3 nucleotides are TGTGCCAGTAGTAGAGTAGCGGGAGGTGTAACAGATACGCAGTATTTT. This translates into CASSRVAGGVTDTQYF.

This chain connects TRBV29-1 to TRBJ2-2; TRBD2 might be the D (6 bases). This CDR3 spans 14 amino acids. Germline V gene lookup returns CDR1 SQVTM and CDR2 ANQGSEA. Trimming left V 4 bases short and J 1 base short, with 10 bases between. The CDR3 loop is CSVAAGLNTGELFF. DNA of the CDR3: TGCAGCGTTGCTGCGGGGTTGAACACCGGGGAGCTGTTTTTT.

This clone was counted a single time. V and J are TRBV7-2 and TRBJ1-2, with 9 bases that match TRBD1. The germline V gene has CDR1 SGHTA and CDR2 FQGNSA. Losses at the gene ends were 5 bases for V and 6 bases for J; bases not matched to a gene: 10. This CDR3 has 15 residues. CDR3 region: CASSRTGGEGDGYTF. CDR3 in DNA: TGTGCCAGCAGCAGAACAGGGGGCGAAGGAGATGGCTACACCTTC.

The genes are TRBV27 and TRBJ2-7; TRBD1 matches at 7 bases. V was pared by 3 bases and J by 4 bases, with 3 bases of the junction left unmatched. CDR1 and CDR2 (germline): MNHEY, SMNVEV (reference sequence). This CDR3 is built from 13 residues. The CDR3 here is CASSLTGQYEQYF. CDR3 coding DNA: TGTGCCAGCAGTTTGACAGGGCAGTACGAGCAGTACTTC.

There are a few counts of this clone. This chain connects TRBV7-9 to TRBJ1-2; 7 bases match TRBD1. Germline loops: CDR1 SEHNR, CDR2 FQNEAQ (reference sequence). J was trimmed by 6 bases and V by 1 base; bases with no gene match: 8. The CDR3 covers 15 residues. CDR3 amino acids: CASSLETGQWDGYTF. CDR3 sequence (DNA): TGTGCCAGCAGCTTAGAGACAGGGCAGTGGGATGGCTACACCTTC.

This chain uses TRBV4-3 with TRBJ2-1; D gene unclear. Between the trimmed V and J ends, which lost 0 bases and 11 bases, there was a span of 11 bases. Germline CDR1 LGHNA, CDR2 YSLEER. This CDR3 has 13 residues. The CDR3 sequence is CASSQDYESQQFF. CDR3 nucleotide sequence: TGCGCCAGCAGCCAAGATTATGAGAGCCAGCAGTTCTTC.

The chain links TRBV4-1 to TRBJ2-5, with 7 nucleotides matching TRBD2. The CDR3 is 15 residues long. The V gene's germline CDR1 is MGHRA and CDR2 YSYEKL. V dropped 4 bases and J dropped 2; count of bases not matched to a gene: 7. The CDR3 coding sequence is TGCGCCAGCAGCCCGGGGGACGGGGGGCAAGAGACCCAGTACTTC. Amino acids: CASSPGDGGQETQYF.

This clone was recorded only once. The rearrangement links TRBV28 to TRBJ1-4, with D possibly TRBD1 on 5 matching bases. V was trimmed by 6 bases and J by 8 bases, leaving 16 bases between them. Germline CDR1 and CDR2: MDHEN and SYDVKM. The CDR3 length is 14 residues. The CDR3 region is CASRSGGGGEKLFF. In DNA, the CDR3 is TGTGCCAGCAGATCGGGGGGAGGTGGCGAAAAACTGTTTTTT.

CDR3 in amino acids: CASSLDSGVGNTIYF. CDR3 DNA sequence: TGTGCCAGCAGCTTAGATTCAGGGGTAGGAAACACCATATATTTT. J is TRBJ1-3 and V is TRBV7-4; possibly TRBD1 for D (6 bases). V gave up 1 base and J gave up 4 bases, with 11 bases separating them. Germline lookup yields CDR1 SGHVT and CDR2 SQSDAQ. The CDR3 is 15 amino acids.

V gene TRBV7-2 combines with J gene TRBJ2-1; 8 nucleotides match TRBD2. The CDR3 is 17 residues long. CDR1 SGHTA and CDR2 FQGNSA come from the germline V gene. Unmatched junction bases numbered 9, after V lost 0 bases and J lost 5 bases. The CDR3 coding sequence is TGTGCCAGCAGCTTAGCGAGTCAGCGGGGGCCCGACAATGAGCAGTTCTTC. Amino acids: CASSLASQRGPDNEQFF.

The CDR3, as DNA: TGCGCCAGCAGCCAGGGAAGGGGGATTAACAATGAGCAGTTCTTC. The encoded protein is CASSQGRGINNEQFF. The rearrangement links TRBV4-1 to TRBJ2-1; a weak D match, TRBD1 (6 bases). Looked up from germline, CDR1 is MGHRA and CDR2 is YSYEKL. This CDR3 contains 15 residues. V lost 3 bases and J 5 bases, leaving 14 bases between the germline ends.

The chain is built from TRBV4-1 and TRBJ2-1, with 7 bases that match TRBD1. J was trimmed by 5 bases and V by 2 bases; bases with no gene match: 6. This CDR3 is 15 amino acids long. The germline CDR1 and CDR2 sequences are MGHRA and YSYEKL. The CDR3 nucleotides are TGCGCCAGCAGCCAACACGGACAGGCGGACAATGAGCAGTTCTTC. Amino acids: CASSQHGQADNEQFF.